Below are 10 T cell receptor beta chains sequenced from a single sample in a study of blood T cell repertoires in COVID-19 (dated by TCRdb to the early 2020s). The library was obtained by the immunoSEQ multiplex PCR assay. Drawn from immuneACCESS, this table holds only the in-frame rearrangements with V and J called that TCRdb kept. Clones are partly lost; checked studies trace under half to an unresolved V gene and leave the rest unexplained. The sample table lists approximately 22,000 clones, 75% to 85% of them with a count of one. Of the sample, over 8% falls within the top ten clones. The sequenced material came from peripheral blood. The receptors shown here come from a human donor in a cohort sampled during active COVID-19.

The chain is built from TRBV27 and TRBJ2-1, with D perhaps TRBD2 (6 bases). The ends were cut back, 6 bases at V and 11 bases at J, with 17 bases in the middle. From germline, CDR1 is MNHEY and CDR2 SMNVEV (reference sequence). This CDR3 region has 13 residues. CDR3 DNA: TGTGCCAGCAGCCCAGCGGAGCGGGTCCAGCAGTTCTTC. Its translation: CASSPAERVQQFF.

J is TRBJ2-3 and V is TRBV28, with 8 bases fitting TRBD1. CDR1 MDHEN and CDR2 SYDVKM come from the germline V gene. The V and J ends lost 4 bases and 4 bases, in that order; junction bases with no gene match: 7. This CDR3 spans 15 amino acids. CDR3: CASSSTQGAPDTQYF. The CDR3 coding sequence is TGTGCCAGCAGTTCAACGCAGGGGGCCCCAGATACGCAGTATTTT.

The rearrangement joins TRBV27 to TRBJ2-7; TRBD1 might be the D (5 bases). CDR1 and CDR2 (germline): MNHEY, SMNVEV (reference sequence). V lost 2 bases and J 2 bases, leaving 7 bases between the germline ends. CDR3 size: 13 residues. CDR3 DNA sequence: TGTGCCAGCAGTTTAGTAGGGGCCTACGAGCAGTACTTC. It is translated as CASSLVGAYEQYF.

The sample holds a few counts of this clone. Other DNA sequences in this specimen translate into the identical CDR3. This CDR3 is CASSQDRGGVYEQYF. DNA for the CDR3: TGTGCCAGCAGCCAAGATAGGGGGGGCGTATACGAGCAGTACTTC. The genes are TRBV3-1 (or the pseudogene TRBV3-2) and TRBJ2-7; possible D gene TRBD2, 7 bases. The CDR3 consists of 15 residues. Trimming removed 0 bases from V and 4 bases from J, with 13 bases in between. Germline CDR1 reads LGHDT; CDR2 reads YNNKEL (reference sequence).

This chain joins TRBV2 and TRBJ2-6; perhaps TRBD1 as D (5 bases). The CDR3 spans 16 residues. V was shortened by 6 bases and J by 2 bases, with 14 bases between the two germline ends. From germline, CDR1 is SNHLY and CDR2 FYNNEI. In DNA, the CDR3 is TGTGCCAGCAGGGAGACCGCAGGGCCTGGGGCCAACGTCCTGACTTTC. As protein: CASRETAGPGANVLTF.

The chain has TRBV18 and TRBJ2-5, with D unresolved. CDR3 length: 14 amino acids. V gave up 3 bases and J gave up 3 bases, with 11 bases separating them. Per germline, CDR1 KGHSH and CDR2 LQKENI. CDR3 bases: TGTGCCAGCTCACCCTCCACGGGTAAAGAGACCCAGTACTTC. Residues: CASSPSTGKETQYF. Drawing the rest from reference TRBV18 and TRBJ2-5, the complete variable domain is NAGVMQNPRHLVRRRGQEARLRCSPMKGHSHVYWYRQLPEEGLKFMVYLQKENIIDESGMPKERFSAEFPKEGPSILRIQQVVRGDSAAYFCASSPSTGKETQYFGPGTRLLVL.

This chain joins TRBV5-1 and TRBJ2-1; D uncertain. Germline lookup yields CDR1 SGHRS and CDR2 YFSETQ. Trimming removed 0 bases at V and 2 bases at J, with 6 bases between. This CDR3 is built from 14 residues. The DNA for the CDR3 is TGCGCCAGCAGCTTGGGTCAGGCCTACAATGAGCAGTTCTTC. Translation gives CASSLGQAYNEQFF.

This clone was observed a few times. The chain joins TRBV9 to TRBJ2-7, with TRBD1 matching over 9 bases. Unmatched junction bases numbered 11, after V lost 4 bases and J lost 6 bases. Germline loops: CDR1 SGDLS, CDR2 YYNGEE. The CDR3 has 15 amino acids. The CDR3 spells CASSPRPGTGIEQYF. The CDR3 region has the DNA TGTGCCAGCAGCCCCCGTCCCGGGACAGGGATCGAGCAGTACTTC.

Turning to this clone: Other DNA sequences in the sample encode the same CDR3. This chain connects TRBV5-5 to TRBJ2-7; 9 positions agree with TRBD1. V dropped 4 bases and J dropped 2; count of bases not matched to a gene: 1. The CDR3 is 13 amino acids. Germline values: CDR1 SGHKS, CDR2 YYEKEE (reference sequence). The CDR3 sequence: CASSRQGAYEQYF. The CDR3 region has the DNA TGTGCCAGCAGCAGACAGGGGGCCTACGAGCAGTACTTC.

The genes are TRBV11-3 and TRBJ2-1; 11 bases match TRBD2. The ends lost 6 bases at V and 5 bases at J; junction bases unmatched: 3. Germline V gene lookup returns CDR1 SGHNT and CDR2 YENEEA. This CDR3 has 14 residues. Here the CDR3 reads CASRLAGVNNEQFF. CDR3 sequence (DNA): TGTGCCAGCAGACTAGCGGGAGTGAACAATGAGCAGTTCTTC. Supplemented by reference TRBV11-3 and TRBJ2-1, the full variable domain reads EAGVVQSPRYKIIEKKQPVAFWCNPISGHNTLYWYLQNLGQGPELLIRYENEEAVDDSQLPKDRFSAERLKGVDSTLKIQPAELGDSAVYLCASRLAGVNNEQFFGPGTRLTVL.